This T cell receptor beta chain is drawn from a study of blood T cell repertoires in COVID-19. Whole-study context: Spain, Italy and the United States supplied samples that represented acute and convalescent COVID-19.

The protocol was immunoSEQ multiplex PCR, while the TCRdb copy is restricted to in-frame clones and leaves out a portion. The data contain under 150,000 clones, approximately 83% of them singletons. Trimming took 2 bases from V and 7 from J; bases not matched to a gene: 5. Per the germline V gene, CDR1 is MNHEY and CDR2 is SMNVEV (reference sequence). The CDR3 totals 15 residues. The chain carries TRBV27 and TRBJ2-1; 10 bases are shared with TRBD2. The TCR originated in a man in his forties or fifties with active or convalescent COVID-19. What was sequenced was peripheral blood. This CDR3 reads CASSLSGGAINEQFF. CDR3 in DNA: TGTGCCAGCAGTTTAAGCGGGGGGGCTATAAATGAGCAGTTCTTC.